Included here is one TCR beta chain sequence, with context. Its specificity is not known. Ten immunoSEQ deep assay plates held the unsorted PBMC DNA. Sequencing was performed with immunoSEQ multiplex PCR; in TCRdb, only in-frame clones are kept and a portion is missing. The data contain hundreds of thousands of clones, roughly four fifths of them singletons. Germline-derived CDR1 and CDR2 are GTSNPN and SVGIG (reference sequence). The CDR3 has 15 amino acids. J was trimmed by 0 bases and V by 5 bases; bases with no gene match: 6. Donors comprised healthy HIV-negative adults lacking recent acute infections or vaccinations. Adults of Caucasian background living in Nashville, Tennessee made up all donors. This sample is drawn from a study of shared clonotypes between healthy human individuals. Study-wide findings and caveats: With few donors, the genetic and exposure-history diversity represented was limited.

The TCR sequence derives from a woman aged 40 to 50 in good health. Some clones in this sample may be carry-over from other donors' samples. The sample comprised PBMCs. This chain joins TRBV30 and TRBJ2-3; 9 bases are shared with TRBD1. The CDR3 protein is CAWAAGTGSTDTQYF. In DNA, the CDR3 is TGTGCCTGGGCCGCAGGGACAGGGAGCACAGATACGCAGTATTTT.